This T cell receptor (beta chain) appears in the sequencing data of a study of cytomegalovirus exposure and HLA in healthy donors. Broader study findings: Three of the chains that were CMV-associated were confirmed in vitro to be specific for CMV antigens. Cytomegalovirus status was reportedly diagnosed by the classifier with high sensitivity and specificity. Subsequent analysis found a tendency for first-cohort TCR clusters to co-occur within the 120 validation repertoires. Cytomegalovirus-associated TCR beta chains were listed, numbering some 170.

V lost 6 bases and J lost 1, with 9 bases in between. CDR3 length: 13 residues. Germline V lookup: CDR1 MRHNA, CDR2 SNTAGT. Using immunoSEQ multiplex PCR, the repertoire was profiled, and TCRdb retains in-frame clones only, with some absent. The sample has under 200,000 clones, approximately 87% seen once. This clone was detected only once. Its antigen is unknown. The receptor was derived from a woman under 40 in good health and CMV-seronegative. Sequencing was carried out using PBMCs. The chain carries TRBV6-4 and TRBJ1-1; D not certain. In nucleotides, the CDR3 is TGTGCCAGCAGGGAAGAGGGGAACACTGAAGCTTTCTTT. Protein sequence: CASREEGNTEAFF.